The next 26 T cell receptor beta chains were all read from a single sample in a study of T cell responses to AZD1222 COVID-19 vaccine. Profiling relied on immunoSEQ multiplex PCR, and the TCRdb table lists in-frame clones only, not all of them. The data contain over 110,000 clones, more than 85% of them singletons. The sequences come from peripheral blood, collected after recovery from COVID-19. Source of these receptors: an adult who had recovered from COVID-19.

The rearrangement joins TRBV4-2 to TRBJ2-7; 10 bases are a match to TRBD2. The germline V gene has CDR1 LGHNA and CDR2 YNFKEQ. V trimming: 3 bases; J trimming: 3 bases; junction bases outside the gene matches: 5. This CDR3 contains 15 residues. The CDR3 DNA sequence: TGTGCCAGCAGCCAGGGGACTAGCGCTCTCTACGAGCAGTACTTC. Translated, it gives CASSQGTSALYEQYF.

This chain connects TRBV5-8 to TRBJ2-1; D gene uncertain. V lost 4 bases and J lost 1, with 15 bases in between. The CDR3 loop spans 16 amino acids. The germline V gene encodes CDR1 SGHTS and CDR2 YDEGEE. DNA for the CDR3: TGTGCCAGCAGCGCAGGTTTCATGTCTTCCTACAATGAGCAGTTCTTC. This sequence encodes CASSAGFMSSYNEQFF.

The chain carries TRBV9 and TRBJ2-7; D possibly corresponds to TRBD2 (6 bases). The V end lost 0 bases, the J end lost 0 bases, and 10 bases lay between the germline ends. CDR1 and CDR2 from the germline V gene are SGDLS and YYNGEE. The CDR3 loop spans 15 amino acids. CDR3 amino acids: CASSVAGAGSYEQYF. CDR3 coding DNA: TGTGCCAGCAGCGTAGCTGGAGCGGGCTCCTACGAGCAGTACTTC. The full variable domain, rest sourced from reference TRBV9 and TRBJ2-7, is DSGVTQTPKHLITATGQRVTLRCSPRSGDLSVYWYQQSLDQGLQFLIQYYNGEERAKGNILERFSAQQFPDLHSELNLSSLELGDSALYFCASSVAGAGSYEQYFGPGTRLTVT.

This clone has a handful of counts. The chain recombines TRBV18 with TRBJ1-5; D might be TRBD1 (6 bases). The CDR3 has 14 amino acids. V lost 4 bases and J 3 bases, leaving 10 bases between the germline ends. Germline CDR1 KGHSH, CDR2 LQKENI. The CDR3 nucleotides are TGTGCCAGCTCACAACAGGGACCCAATCAGCCCCAGCATTTT. Translation gives CASSQQGPNQPQHF.

CDR3: CASSSPRSGHEQYF. The CDR3 region has the DNA TGCGCCAGCAGCTCCCCCAGGTCGGGTCACGAGCAGTACTTC. J is TRBJ2-7 and V is TRBV5-1; no clear D. The V gene lost 3 bases and the J gene lost 5 bases, with 15 bases spanning the gap. The CDR3 loop spans 14 amino acids. Per the germline V gene, CDR1 is SGHRS and CDR2 is YFSETQ.

The chain uses TRBV4-1 and TRBJ2-7; 8 bases are a match to TRBD1. The V gene end was trimmed by 1 base and the J gene end by 2 bases; junction bases not matched to a gene: 7. The CDR3 runs 16 residues. Germline CDR1 is MGHRA and CDR2 is YSYEKL. For the CDR3, the DNA is TGCGCCAGCAGCCAAGGGCCCGACAGGGGAACCTACGAGCAGTACTTC. Translating gives CASSQGPDRGTYEQYF.

This chain links TRBV30 with TRBJ1-5, with D unclear. Trimming removed 0 bases from V and 2 bases from J, with 11 bases in between. The CDR3 runs to 15 residues. CDR1 is GTSNPN, CDR2 SVGIG, per germline (reference sequence). The CDR3 spells CAWSVRVGGNQPQHF. DNA of the CDR3: TGTGCCTGGAGTGTACGGGTCGGTGGCAATCAGCCCCAGCATTTT.

CDR3 DNA: TGTGCCAGCAGTCGGGACAGGGAAATCGGGTATAATTCACCCCTCCACTTT. As protein: CASSRDREIGYNSPLHF. The J gene is TRBJ1-6, the V gene TRBV27; 9 nucleotides align to TRBD1. The CDR3 has 17 amino acids. CDR1 is MNHEY and CDR2 is SMNVEV in the germline V gene (reference sequence). Trimming at V came to 5 bases and at J to 4 bases, leaving 9 bases not matched to a gene.

The V and J genes are TRBV19 and TRBJ2-6; unclear D gene. Germline V gene sequence: CDR1 LNHDA, CDR2 SQIVND (reference sequence). Trimming removed 9 bases from V and 0 bases from J, with 12 bases in between. This CDR3 contains 15 residues. The CDR3 sequence is CASRLLLSGANVLTF. The CDR3 DNA reads as TGTGCCAGCCGCTTACTCCTCTCTGGGGCCAACGTCCTGACTTTC.

The V call is TRBV29-1, the J call TRBJ2-2; 8 nucleotides agree with TRBD2. The V gene end was trimmed by 3 bases and the J gene end by 1 base; junction bases not matched to a gene: 1. Germline V lookup: CDR1 SQVTM, CDR2 ANQGSEA. CDR3 length: 14 amino acids. DNA for the CDR3: TGCAGCGTTGATGCGGGAGGGAACACCGGGGAGCTGTTTTTT. It codes for CSVDAGGNTGELFF.

This sequence joins TRBV11-2 and TRBJ2-3; D is uncertain. V lost 5 bases to trimming and J lost 0 bases, with 9 bases between them. The CDR3 loop spans 14 amino acids. CDR1 and CDR2 (germline): SGHAT, FQNNGV. As DNA, the CDR3 is TGTGCCAGCAGCCGGGTGCGGAGCACAGATACGCAGTATTTT. Protein: CASSRVRSTDTQYF.

The chain combines TRBV29-1 with TRBJ1-1, with 8 positions matching TRBD1. From germline, CDR1 is SQVTM and CDR2 ANQGSEA. Unmatched junction bases numbered 10, after V lost 6 bases and J lost 7 bases. The CDR3 sequence is 13 residues long. This CDR3 reads CSVDSGQVLEAFF. The CDR3 DNA is TGCAGCGTCGATTCGGGACAGGTCCTTGAAGCTTTCTTT.

The chain recombines TRBV2 with TRBJ2-5; D gene uncertain. The CDR3 has 12 amino acids. Germline lookup yields CDR1 SNHLY and CDR2 FYNNEI. The V and J ends lost 4 bases and 6 bases respectively, with 9 bases between them. The CDR3, as DNA: TGTGCCAGCAGTGGGCTGACACAGACCCAGTACTTC. Its translation is CASSGLTQTQYF.

The V and J genes are TRBV20-1 and TRBJ1-5; TRBD1 is a possible D gene (5 bases). The germline V gene has CDR1 DFQATT and CDR2 SNEGSKA (reference sequence). This CDR3 is built from 14 residues. The V and J ends lost 3 bases and 4 bases respectively, with 13 bases between them. DNA of the CDR3: TGCAGTGCTAGTTTGTTAGGGGTTAATCAGCCCCAGCATTTT. It translates to CSASLLGVNQPQHF.

The chain employs TRBV6-5 and TRBJ2-3; 7 bases are a match to TRBD1. The junction had 6 bases not matched to a gene; V was cut back by 5 bases and J by 4 bases. The germline V gene has CDR1 MNHEY and CDR2 SVGAGI. This CDR3 contains 14 residues. CDR3 nucleotide sequence: TGTGCCAGCAGTCCCTTCCAGGGGGCAGATACGCAGTATTTT. Translation: CASSPFQGADTQYF.

The chain links TRBV6-2 or TRBV6-3 to TRBJ1-5; the D is unclear. The CDR3 spans 17 residues. Germline V lookup: CDR1 MNHEY, CDR2 SVGEGT. Trimming removed 0 bases from V and 0 bases from J, with 12 bases in between. The CDR3 DNA is TGTGCCAGCAGTTACTCGCGAGAACCTTATAGCAATCAGCCCCAGCATTTT. Its protein is CASSYSREPYSNQPQHF.

The rearrangement links TRBV28 to TRBJ2-1, with 10 positions matching TRBD2. The V segment lost 4 bases and the J segment 3 bases; nucleotides outside the gene matches: 15. The germline V gene encodes CDR1 MDHEN and CDR2 SYDVKM. The CDR3 is made up of 19 amino acids. This chain's CDR3 is CASSSPSSARTSGYNEQFF. CDR3 DNA: TGTGCCAGCAGTTCTCCCTCTTCGGCGAGGACTAGCGGCTACAATGAGCAGTTCTTC.

This clone has a single count. As DNA, the CDR3 is TGTGCCAGCAGCCAGCCCGTTTTGGATGAGCAGTTCTTC. It translates to CASSQPVLDEQFF. The V call is TRBV3-1 (or the pseudogene TRBV3-2), the J call TRBJ2-1; no definite D call. Germline CDR1 reads LGHDT; CDR2 reads YNNKEL (reference sequence). V was clipped by 3 bases and J by 8 bases, with 11 bases between them. This CDR3 has 13 residues.

The chain has TRBV2 and TRBJ1-1; no clear D gene. V was pared by 11 bases and J by 1 base, with 20 bases between. The germline CDR1 and CDR2 sequences are SNHLY and FYNNEI. This CDR3 is 15 amino acids long. DNA for the CDR3: TGTGCCGACGCCAACTACCCGCCCGGGAACACTGAAGCTTTCTTT. Amino acid sequence: CADANYPPGNTEAFF.

Points on this clone: One junction end disagrees with the germline gene, perhaps due to a read error. The rearrangement joins TRBV6-4 to TRBJ2-3; a weak D match, TRBD2 (6 bases). The germline gives CDR1 MRHNA, CDR2 SNTAGT. This CDR3 has 12 amino acids. The CDR3 sequence is CASSDSAGKKNF. In DNA, the CDR3 is TGTGCCAGCAGTGACTCGGCGGGGAAAAAAAATTTT.

CDR3 DNA: TGCGCCAGCAGCTTGGCAGTTGCCTCTCAAACCGGGGAGCTGTTTTTT. Amino acid sequence: CASSLAVASQTGELFF. The genes are TRBV5-1 and TRBJ2-2; D call uncertain. The V end was cut by 0 bases, the J end by 5 bases, with 14 bases between. The germline V gene has CDR1 SGHRS and CDR2 YFSETQ. The CDR3 covers 16 residues.

The genes are TRBV18 and TRBJ1-1, with D possibly matching TRBD1 (6 bases). Germline V CDR1 and CDR2: KGHSH, LQKENI. Trimming left V 0 bases short and J 5 bases short, with 10 bases between. This CDR3 contains 14 residues. The CDR3 DNA is TGTGCCAGCTCACCACCAGGGGGTAAAACTGAAGCTTTCTTT. Protein product: CASSPPGGKTEAFF.

Only one count was recorded for this clone. The identical CDR3 is also encoded by other nucleotide sequences in the sample. V usage is TRBV5-4 and J usage is TRBJ1-1; D remains unclear. From germline, CDR1 is SGHNT and CDR2 YYREEE (reference sequence). CDR3 size: 13 residues. Trimming pared 0 bases from V and 1 base from J, leaving 4 bases between. For the CDR3, the DNA is TGTGCCAGCAGCTTGGGCGGGAACACTGAAGCTTTCTTT. Translation: CASSLGGNTEAFF. Filled out from reference TRBV5-4 and TRBJ1-1, the complete variable domain reads ETGVTQSPTHLIKTRGQQVTLRCSSQSGHNTVSWYQQALGQGPQFIFQYYREEENGRGNFPPRFSGLQFPNYSSELNVNALELDDSALYLCASSLGGNTEAFFGQGTRLTVV.

The rearrangement joins TRBV4-1 to TRBJ1-4; the D is unclear. Trimming took 4 bases from V and 4 from J, leaving 16 bases between them. The CDR3 length is 16 residues. Germline V gene lookup returns CDR1 MGHRA and CDR2 YSYEKL. Written as DNA, the CDR3 is TGCGCCAGCAGCCGGGGAGGGCTCCTCCTTAATGAAAAACTGTTTTTT. It translates to CASSRGGLLLNEKLFF.

The chain uses TRBV5-1 and TRBJ2-7; no clear D gene. V was trimmed by 0 bases and J by 5 bases, leaving 15 bases between them. This CDR3 is 15 amino acids long. Per germline, CDR1 SGHRS and CDR2 YFSETQ. CDR3 sequence: CASSLDLGSGDEQYF. As DNA, the CDR3 is TGCGCCAGCAGCTTGGATCTGGGGTCAGGCGACGAGCAGTACTTC.

This sequence joins TRBV15 and TRBJ2-3; 14 nucleotides match TRBD2. J gave up 6 bases and V 0 bases, and 5 bases lay outside the gene matches. The CDR3 has 17 amino acids. Per the germline V gene, CDR1 is LNHNV and CDR2 is YYDKDF (reference sequence). CDR3 in amino acids: CATSRDLGLAGEDTQYF. Written as DNA, the CDR3 is TGTGCCACCAGCAGAGATCTGGGACTAGCGGGAGAGGATACGCAGTATTTT.